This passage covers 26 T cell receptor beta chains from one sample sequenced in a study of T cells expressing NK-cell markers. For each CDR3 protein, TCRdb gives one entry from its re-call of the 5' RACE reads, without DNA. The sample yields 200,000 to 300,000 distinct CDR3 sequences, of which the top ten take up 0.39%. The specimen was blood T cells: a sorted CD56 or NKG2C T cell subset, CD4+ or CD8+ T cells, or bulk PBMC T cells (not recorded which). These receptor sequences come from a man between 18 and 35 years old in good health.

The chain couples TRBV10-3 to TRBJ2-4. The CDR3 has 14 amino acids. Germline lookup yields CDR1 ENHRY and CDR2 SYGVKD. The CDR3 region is CAIGEGVAKNIQYF.

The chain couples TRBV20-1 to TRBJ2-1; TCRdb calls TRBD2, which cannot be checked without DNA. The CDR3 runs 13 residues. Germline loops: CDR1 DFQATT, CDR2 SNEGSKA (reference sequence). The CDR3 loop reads CSATAGSYNEQFF.

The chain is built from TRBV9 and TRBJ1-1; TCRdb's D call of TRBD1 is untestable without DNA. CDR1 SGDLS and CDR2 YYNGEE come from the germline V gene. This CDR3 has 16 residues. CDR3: CASSVGGGTMNTEAFF.

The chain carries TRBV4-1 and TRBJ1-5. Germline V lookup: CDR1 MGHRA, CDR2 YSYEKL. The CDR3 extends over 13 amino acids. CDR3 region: CASSQGARDPQHF.

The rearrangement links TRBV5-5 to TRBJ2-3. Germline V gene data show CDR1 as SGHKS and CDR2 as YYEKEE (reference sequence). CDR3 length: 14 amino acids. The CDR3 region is CASSWRVGADTQYF.

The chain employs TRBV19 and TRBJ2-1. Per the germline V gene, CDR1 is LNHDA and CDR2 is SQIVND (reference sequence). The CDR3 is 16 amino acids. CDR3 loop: CASSIGASPSYNEQFF.

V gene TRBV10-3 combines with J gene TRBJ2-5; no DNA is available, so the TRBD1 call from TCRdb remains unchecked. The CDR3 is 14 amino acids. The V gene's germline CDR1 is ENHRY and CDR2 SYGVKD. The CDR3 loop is CAISEQGAKETQYF.

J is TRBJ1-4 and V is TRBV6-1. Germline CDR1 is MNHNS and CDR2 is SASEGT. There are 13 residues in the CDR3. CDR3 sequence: CASRDSNNEKLFF.

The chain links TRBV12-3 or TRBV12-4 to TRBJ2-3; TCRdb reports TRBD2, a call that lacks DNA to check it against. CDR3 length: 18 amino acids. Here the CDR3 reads CASSLGLAGGLRIDTQYF.

This chain's CDR3 is CSVEKPLAVEQFF. This chain uses TRBV29-1 with TRBJ2-1; TCRdb lists TRBD1, though no DNA is available to test this call. Germline lookup yields CDR1 SQVTM and CDR2 ANQGSEA. The CDR3 runs 13 residues.

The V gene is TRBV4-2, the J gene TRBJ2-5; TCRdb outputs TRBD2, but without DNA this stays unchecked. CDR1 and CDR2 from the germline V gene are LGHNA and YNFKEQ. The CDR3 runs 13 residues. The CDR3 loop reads CASSSTSAETQYF.

Here the CDR3 reads CASTWGAGGRSYNEQFF. The rearrangement joins TRBV12-3 or TRBV12-4 to TRBJ2-1; the D call from TCRdb, TRBD2, cannot be confirmed without DNA. The CDR3 extends over 17 amino acids.

This CDR3 reads CASRSGTGNEQYF. This chain links TRBV12-3 or TRBV12-4 with TRBJ2-7; the D gene TCRdb calls, TRBD1, cannot be checked with no DNA. The CDR3 spans 13 residues.

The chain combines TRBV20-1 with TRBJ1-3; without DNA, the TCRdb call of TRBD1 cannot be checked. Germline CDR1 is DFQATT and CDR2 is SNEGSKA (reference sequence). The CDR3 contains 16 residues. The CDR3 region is CSAFSGTYSSGNTIYF.

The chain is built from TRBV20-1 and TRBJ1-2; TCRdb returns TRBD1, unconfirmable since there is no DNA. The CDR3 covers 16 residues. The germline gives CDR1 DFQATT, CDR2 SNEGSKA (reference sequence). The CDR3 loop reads CSARTPQQGSGYGYTF.

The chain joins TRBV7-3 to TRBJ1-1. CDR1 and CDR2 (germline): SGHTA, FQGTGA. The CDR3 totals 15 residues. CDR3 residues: CASSPHEAGNTEAFF. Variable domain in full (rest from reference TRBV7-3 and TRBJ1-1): GAGVSQTPSNKVTEKGKYVELRCDPISGHTALYWYRQSLGQGPEFLIYFQGTGAADDSGLPNDRFFAVRPEGSVSTLKIQRTERGDSAVYLCASSPHEAGNTEAFFGQGTRLTVV.

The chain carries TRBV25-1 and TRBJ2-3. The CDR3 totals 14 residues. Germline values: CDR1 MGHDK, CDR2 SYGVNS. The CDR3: CASQKREGTDTQYF.

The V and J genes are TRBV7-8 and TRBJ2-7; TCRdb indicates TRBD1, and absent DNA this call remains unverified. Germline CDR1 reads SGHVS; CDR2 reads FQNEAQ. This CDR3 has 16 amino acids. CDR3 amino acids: CASSPGGAGMGMEQYF. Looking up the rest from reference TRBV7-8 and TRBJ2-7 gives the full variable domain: GAGVSQSPRYKVAKRGQDVALRCDPISGHVSLFWYQQALGQGPEFLTYFQNEAQLDKSGLPSDRFFAERPEGSVSTLKIQRTQQEDSAVYLCASSPGGAGMGMEQYFGPGTRLTVT.

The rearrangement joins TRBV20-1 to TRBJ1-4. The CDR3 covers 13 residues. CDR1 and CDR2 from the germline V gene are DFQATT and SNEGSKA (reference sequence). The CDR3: CSAPLAGREKLFF.

CDR3: CASSSSLGTSSYEQYF. This chain connects TRBV5-1 to TRBJ2-7; TCRdb names TRBD1, which stays unverified in the absence of DNA. Germline lookup yields CDR1 SGHRS and CDR2 YFSETQ. The CDR3 spans 16 residues.

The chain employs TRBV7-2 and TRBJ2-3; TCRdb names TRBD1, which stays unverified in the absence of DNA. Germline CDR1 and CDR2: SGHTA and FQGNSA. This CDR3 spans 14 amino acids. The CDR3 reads CASSTPGGFWGLYF.

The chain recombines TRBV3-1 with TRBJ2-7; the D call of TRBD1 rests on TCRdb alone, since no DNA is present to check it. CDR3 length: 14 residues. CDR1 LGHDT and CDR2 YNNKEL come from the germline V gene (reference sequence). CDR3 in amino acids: CASSSWTDSYEQYF.

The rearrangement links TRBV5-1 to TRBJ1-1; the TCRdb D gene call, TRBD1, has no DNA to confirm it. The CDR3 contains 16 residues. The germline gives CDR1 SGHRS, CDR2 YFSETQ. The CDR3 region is CASSLETASMNTEAFF. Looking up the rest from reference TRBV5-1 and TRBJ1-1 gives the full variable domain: KAGVTQTPRYLIKTRGQQVTLSCSPISGHRSVSWYQQTPGQGLQFLFEYFSETQRNKGNFPGRFSGRQFSNSRSEMNVSTLELGDSALYLCASSLETASMNTEAFFGQGTRLTVV.

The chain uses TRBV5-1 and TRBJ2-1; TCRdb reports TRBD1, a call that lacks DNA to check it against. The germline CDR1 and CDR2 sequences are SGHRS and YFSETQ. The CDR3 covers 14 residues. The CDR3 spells CASSPTGSNNEQFF.

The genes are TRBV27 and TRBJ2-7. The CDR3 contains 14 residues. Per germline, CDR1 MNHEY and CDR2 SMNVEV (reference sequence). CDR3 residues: CASSLRGIAYEQYF.

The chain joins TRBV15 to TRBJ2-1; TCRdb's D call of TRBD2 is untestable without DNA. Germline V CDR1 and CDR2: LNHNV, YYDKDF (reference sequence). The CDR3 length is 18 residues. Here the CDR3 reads CATSSDGPGLALGDEQFF.